The clone carrying this T cell receptor beta chain was counted at least ten times. The antigen is not known. This record comes from a study of T cells in Graves' hyperthyroidism and ophthalmopathy. V was shortened by 3 bases and J by 8 bases, with 10 bases between the two germline ends. Germline V gene data show CDR1 as LNHDA and CDR2 as SQIVND (reference sequence). This CDR3 spans 13 amino acids. Study outcomes and limitations: Within blood appeared most thyroid clonotypes that had expanded above 0.001.

Regions amplified from RNA transcripts were the TCR beta CDR3 regions. With the HTBI primer set, the TCR CDR3 went through a first round of RT-PCR. One entry per CDR3 protein results from TCRdb running MiXCR on the multiplex PCR reads. The data show around 600,000 distinct CDR3 sequences, about 45% seen once. Based on clinical symptoms, serum thyroxine and TRAb, thyroid ultrasound and orbital computed tomography, diagnoses were reached. The TCR was taken from an adult man with Graves' disease, either hyperthyroidism or ophthalmopathy (not recorded which). Sequenced: peripheral blood or thyroid tissue (not recorded which). The chain combines TRBV19 with TRBJ2-2; D gene ambiguous. The chain's CDR3 is CASSMGWQGELFF. DNA for the CDR3: TGTGCCAGTAGTATGGGTTGGCAGGGGGAGCTGTTTTTT.